This is a list of T cell receptor beta chains from one sample in a study of early T cells in non-severe SARS-CoV-2 infection. MiXCR was run by TCRdb on the 5' RACE reads, yielding one entry per CDR3 protein. Of roughly 75,000 distinct CDR3 sequences listed, more than 7.5% were seen once; the top ten hold roughly 5%. Sequenced sample: whole blood. These receptors were obtained from an adult who was a healthcare worker with PCR-confirmed SARS-CoV-2 infection or an uninfected control (not recorded which). CDR3s include the opening cysteine and the closing phenylalanine or tryptophan. The order of the fields is CDR3 DNA, CDR3 protein, D gene, CDR3 length, V gene, clone size, J gene. A D gene is named only where the DNA matches it firmly. Clone size is stated in some rows and not others, as once, few, many or a class when expanded.

TGTGCCAGCAGTGAGTTGGGGGTGGATACGCAGTATTTT,CASSELGVDTQYF,-,13,TRBV2,many,TRBJ2-3
TGTGCCAGCCGACTACGGGGACCAGAGACCCAGTACTTC,CASRLRGPETQYF,-,13,TRBV6-5,-,TRBJ2-5
TGTGCCAGCAGCTTAGATAGCGGGGCCAGCGGCAATGAGCAGTTCTTC,CASSLDSGASGNEQFF,TRBD2,16,TRBV11-3,-,TRBJ2-1
TGTGCCAGCACACTCAGGGGAGAGGCTTTCTTT,CASTLRGEAFF,-,11,TRBV2,many,TRBJ1-1
TGTGCCAGCAGCCACCACCCTGGGGGGGACCTATACAATGAGCAGTTCTTC,CASSHHPGGDLYNEQFF,TRBD2,17,TRBV13,many,TRBJ2-1
TGCAGTGCTACCGGGACAGAGAGGAACTTC,CSATGTERNF,TRBD1,10,TRBV20-1,-,TRBJ2-7
TGCGCCAGCAGCTTAAGCCGTGCTGAGCAGTTCTTC,CASSLSRAEQFF,-,12,TRBV5-1,-,TRBJ2-1
TGCGCCAGCAGCTTGGGCAGCGGGATAGACGAGCAGTACTTC,CASSLGSGIDEQYF,TRBD2,14,TRBV5-1,-,TRBJ2-7
TGTGCCAGCAGAGGTGTGGCTAATAACATTCAGTACTTC,CASRGVANNIQYF,-,13,TRBV28,-,TRBJ2-4
TGTGCCAGTAGTATAGCCCAGGGGGCCTCTCGTTTGTTCTTC,CASSIAQGASRLFF,TRBD1,14,TRBV19,-,TRBJ2-1
TGTGCCAGCAGCCAGGGGACCGCCGGGGAGCTGTTTTTT,CASSQGTAGELFF,-,13,TRBV3-1,-,TRBJ2-2
TGTGCCAGCAGCCTCATTGACAGGGGAACTGAAGCTTTCTTT,CASSLIDRGTEAFF,TRBD1,14,TRBV11-2,-,TRBJ1-1
TGTGCCAGCAGTCGAACGGGATCTGGAAACACCATATATTTT,CASSRTGSGNTIYF,-,14,TRBV28,many,TRBJ1-3
TGTGCCAGCAGTTTGCCCAGGGGGCCGCGTGAAGCTTTCTTT,CASSLPRGPREAFF,TRBD1,14,TRBV28,-,TRBJ1-1
TGTGCCAGCAGCCCCCCTTTCGGGAGCTCCTACAATGAGCAGTTCTTC,CASSPPFGSSYNEQFF,-,16,TRBV7-6,many,TRBJ2-1
TGCAGTGCTAGTCGACTAGCGGGTGATTATAATGAGCAGTTCTTC,CSASRLAGDYNEQFF,TRBD2,15,TRBV20-1,-,TRBJ2-1
TGTGCCAGCAGCTCACGGACCCGCGGCGGGATCTACGAGCAGTACTTC,CASSSRTRGGIYEQYF,-,16,TRBV11-2,many,TRBJ2-7
TGTGCCAGCAGCCTCGGGACCTTACAAGAGACCCAGTACTTC,CASSLGTLQETQYF,-,14,TRBV5-4,many,TRBJ2-5
TGTGCCAGCAGTTATGGACAGGCCGAAGCTTTCTTT,CASSYGQAEAFF,TRBD1,12,TRBV2,few,TRBJ1-1
TGTGCCAGCAGATTGGACGCCGGGTCTGTAAAACTGTTTTTT,CASRLDAGSVKLFF,-,14,TRBV6-1,-,TRBJ1-4
TGTGCCAGCAACCATGACCCGGGACTCAACCCGGGGCATGAGCAGTTCTTC,CASNHDPGLNPGHEQFF,-,17,TRBV7-2,many,TRBJ2-1
TGTGCTAGTGGTCCTGGACTAGCTTCCCACAATGAGCAGTTCTTC,CASGPGLASHNEQFF,TRBD2,15,TRBV12-5,many,TRBJ2-1